Below, one T cell receptor beta chain is given with its context. What this receptor recognizes is not known. It has no much larger one-base neighbor in the sample; base qualities were not kept. The sample's time point label is to be understood as: baseline before first vaccination. The sample's treatment or condition label is to be understood as: meningococcal conjugate vaccine given as trial control. The vaccinee samples were drawn from two UK trials, COV001 and COV002, one of which was a single-blind randomized controlled phase 2/3 trial testing AZD1222 (ChAdOx1 nCoV-19) in healthy adults. For TCRbeta chain sequencing, PBMC samples from trial participants were taken at day 0 and at day 28 after the second dose. There are 16 amino acids in the CDR3, from cysteine to phenylalanine inclusive. CDR3 DNA is the only sequence kept; it has 48 bases, read in frame from the first base. CDR1 and CDR2 are read off the germline V gene (reference sequence) as SEHNR and FQNEAQ. From V the trimming removes 1 base and from J it removes 7 bases, while the gene matches leave 8 bases of the junction unaccounted for.

The CDR3 regions of human TCRbeta chains were analyzed by immunosequencing. Concerning the study's data processing: Repertoire TCRs were checked for matches against a reference library of SARS-CoV-2-specific TCRs that had been generated using the MIRA antigen-specificity platform. Breadth was defined as the fraction of unique TCRs that were SARS-CoV-2-associated, and depth was defined as the fraction of total T cells that were SARS-CoV-2-associated. Each spike-specific TCR was assigned to its reactive spike region and to a CD4 or CD8 class using the MIRA data. Log10-transformed breadth and depth values were compared by one-way ANOVA with Sidak's multiple comparisons tests. Held by TCRdb, this immuneACCESS table contains in-frame sequences only and omits some clones. Under half of the omission traces to an unresolved V gene where checked; the cause of the rest is unknown. That table is the source of V, J and clone size, and D and trimming were worked out from the DNA. The sample includes 200,000 to 250,000 clones, with 93% observed a single time. The top ten clones comprise approximately 1% of the sample.

This sample is part of a study of T cell responses to AZD1222 COVID-19 vaccine (dated by TCRdb to about 2021). As for the study more broadly: A total of around 240 trial participants underwent TCR sequencing, of whom 207 received two doses of AZD1222 and 26 received two doses of the MenACWY control vaccine. Trial participants were enrolled by age into 18-55, 56-69 and 70-plus year subgroups, with about 150, 28 and 57 TCR-sequenced participants respectively.

The investigation overall reported the following: CD4 TCRs associated with the vaccine covered the entire spike protein, and the dominant responses were in regions 160-218 and 743-854. Epitopes outside the regions mutated in the B.1.351 and B.1.1.7 variants were reportedly recognized by nearly half of the unique spike-specific TCRs. Participants were mostly white British, with more females than males. The authors suggested clonal diversity may have been underestimated. Conclusions about previously exposed vaccinees were limited because only six or seven AZD1222 recipients were SARS-CoV-2 seropositive at baseline. After two AZD1222 doses, spike-specific TCR breadth and depth were significantly higher than at day 0 and than in MenACWY recipients. Because no day 14 peak-response samples were available, the repertoires could be characterized only after the peak T cell response. The 56-69-year group was small, and its depth increase did not reach significance, likely because of low power.

The V gene is TRBV7-9 and the J gene is TRBJ2-1, and TRBD1 aligns with 9 junction nucleotides. This receptor was obtained from an adult in good health. Sequencing used peripheral blood, obtained on day 0 of MenACWY control vaccination. CDR3 reads: CASSLGVGQGGNEQFF. In nucleotides, the sequence is TGTGCCAGCAGCTTAGGGGTGGGACAGGGAGGTAATGAGCAGTTCTTC.